Each of the 19 T cell receptor beta chains below was sequenced from the same sample in a study of immune characterization of retroperitoneal liposarcoma. TCRdb passed the PCR reads through MiXCR, listing each CDR3 protein once. The top ten hold around 9.1% of the sample, which has 10,000 or so distinct CDR3 sequences, approximately 28% seen once. The sequenced sample consisted of tumor tissue. These receptors originate from a male donor with retroperitoneal liposarcoma.

Relative to its sample, this clonotype is medium-sized. The V and J genes are TRBV6-1 and TRBJ2-3; D is unresolved. Germline V gene data show CDR1 as MNHNS and CDR2 as SASEGT. The ends were cut back, 5 bases at V and 1 base at J, with 13 bases in the middle. The CDR3 is 15 residues long. This chain's CDR3 is CASSYKGRGTDTQYF. The CDR3 DNA is TGTGCCAGCAGTTATAAGGGTAGGGGCACAGATACGCAGTATTTT.

This clonotype ranks as medium-sized (0.01 to 0.1%). The rearrangement links TRBV7-2 to TRBJ2-3, with D perhaps TRBD2 (5 bases). The V gene lost 5 bases and the J gene lost 4 bases, with 16 bases spanning the gap. Germline values: CDR1 SGHTA, CDR2 FQGNSA. The CDR3 is made up of 15 amino acids. CDR3 sequence reads: CASSVGSGFADTQYF. CDR3 bases: TGTGCCAGCAGCGTAGGGAGTGGGTTTGCAGATACGCAGTATTTT.

Sample share makes this clonotype medium-sized. The gene calls are TRBV6-1 and TRBJ2-3; TRBD2 is a possible D gene (7 bases). The germline V gene has CDR1 MNHNS and CDR2 SASEGT. The CDR3 is 17 amino acids. The V end was cut by 4 bases, the J end by 2 bases, with 19 bases between. The DNA of the CDR3 is TGTGCCAGCAGTGGACAGTGGCGGGGGCCTCACACAGATACGCAGTATTTT. The encoded protein is CASSGQWRGPHTDTQYF.

Note on this clonotype: This may arise from a read error, as a much more abundant clone is one base away. The chain is built from TRBV6-1 and TRBJ2-1; TRBD2 might be the D (5 bases). The CDR3 has 12 amino acids. Germline loops: CDR1 MNHNS, CDR2 SASEGT. The CDR3 DNA follows: TGTGCCACATCCCCCGGAGGCTACGAGCAGTTATTC. Protein: CATSPGGYEQLF.

To note about this clonotype: This may arise from a read error, as a much more abundant clone is one base away. This rearrangement joins TRBV12-3 or TRBV12-4 to TRBJ2-3; the D call may be TRBD1 or TRBD2 (5 bases each). V lost 3 bases to trimming and J lost 6 bases, with 13 bases between them. This CDR3 has 14 amino acids. Written as DNA, the CDR3 is TGTGCCAGCAGTTTCATTGCAGGGAGTGATACGCAGTATTTT. It encodes CASSFIAGSDTQYF.

The V call is TRBV6-1, the J call TRBJ1-5; D unclear. Germline V gene lookup returns CDR1 MNHNS and CDR2 SASEGT. V lost 4 bases to trimming and J lost 2 bases, with 12 bases between them. The length of the CDR3 is 15 residues. CDR3 in amino acids: CASSGPRQGNQPQHF. CDR3 bases: TGTGCCAGCAGTGGGCCGAGGCAGGGCAATCAGCCCCAGCATTTT.

This clonotype was seen many times. The rearrangement joins TRBV7-6 to TRBJ2-1, with D hard to call. The J call may be wrong; the DNA end is better matched by TRBJ2-7. The CDR3 has 12 residues. Germline V gene sequence: CDR1 SGHVS, CDR2 FNYEAQ. The CDR3 bases are TGTGCCAGCAGCCTCCTATGGAATGAGCAGTACTTC. Protein product: CASSLLWNEQYF.

In this sample, this clonotype turned up a few times. The chain carries TRBV7-2 and TRBJ1-3; TRBD1 agrees at 7 bases. This CDR3 comprises 19 residues. V gave up 5 bases and J gave up 2 bases; unmatched junction bases: 18. Germline V lookup: CDR1 SGHTA, CDR2 FQGNSA. In nucleotides, the CDR3 is TGTGCCAGCAGCCTAAGACAGGGTCTAAGGGTGATAACTGGAAACACCATATATTTT. As protein: CASSLRQGLRVITGNTIYF.

At least ten counts were recorded for this clonotype. The rearrangement links TRBV11-3 to TRBJ2-5; the match to TRBD1 covers 9 bases. The junction had 4 bases not matched to a gene; V was cut back by 1 base and J by 1 base. Germline CDR1 reads SGHNT; CDR2 reads YENEEA. The CDR3 runs 16 residues. The CDR3 region has the DNA TGTGCCAGCAGCTTAGGGCCGACAGGGGGCCAAGAGACCCAGTACTTC. Translation gives CASSLGPTGGQETQYF.

This clonotype is labeled medium-sized. The rearrangement joins TRBV7-8 to TRBJ1-6; 11 bases agree with TRBD1. Germline CDR1 reads SGHVS; CDR2 reads FQNEAQ. There are 16 residues in the CDR3. Losses at the gene ends were 5 bases for V and 10 bases for J; bases not matched to a gene: 10. The CDR3 spells CASSPGTGGSGSPLHF. The CDR3, as DNA: TGTGCCAGCAGCCCAGGGACAGGGGGGTCTGGATCACCCCTCCACTTT.

This clonotype is medium-sized in the sample. The chain links TRBV7-2 to TRBJ2-1; 11 bases are shared with TRBD2. The V segment lost 2 bases and the J segment 13 bases; nucleotides outside the gene matches: 10. Germline loops: CDR1 SGHTA, CDR2 FQGNSA. CDR3 length: 15 residues. The CDR3: CASSLTSGGGETQFF. Here the CDR3 DNA reads TGTGCCAGCAGCTTAACTAGCGGGGGCGGGGAGACCCAGTTCTTC.

This clonotype counts as medium-sized. The gene calls are TRBV27 and TRBJ1-2, with a possible D match to TRBD1 (6 bases). The CDR3 extends over 14 amino acids. V was pared by 2 bases and J by 8 bases, with 15 bases between. In germline, CDR1 is MNHEY, CDR2 SMNVEV (reference sequence). The CDR3 DNA is TGTGCCAGCAGTTTACTAACAGGGAAAACCGGCTACACCTTC. This gives the protein CASSLLTGKTGYTF.

This clonotype is categorized as medium-sized. This chain links TRBV6-6 with TRBJ2-1, with 8 bases aligning to TRBD2. The DNA end favors TRBJ2-7, so the J call may be wrong. The CDR3 is 17 residues long. Per the germline V gene, CDR1 is MNHNY and CDR2 is SVGAGI (reference sequence). Written as DNA, the CDR3 is TGTGCCAGCAGTTACTCGACCCCGGGCCGGGGGGGCTACGAGCAGTACTTC. Its translation is CASSYSTPGRGGYEQYF.

About this clonotype: The conserved phenylalanine or tryptophan normally closing the CDR3 is absent here, so this likely arose from a read error. The DNA is left out, because the CDR3 cannot be placed on it with certainty; the CDR3 is given as TCRdb lists it. This chain connects TRBV6-1 to TRBJ2-6; the table's D call of TRBD1 was not tested on the DNA. The CDR3 length equals 16 residues, ends included. Germline V gives CDR1 MNHNS, CDR2 SASEGT. The CDR3 sequence is CASSEGQGAYEQYFGA.

By share, this clonotype counts as medium-sized. DNA of the CDR3: TGTGCCAGCAGCTTGGGGAGGACAGGGTCATCCAAAAACATTCAGTTCTTC. Amino acids: CASSLGRTGSSKNIQFF. The chain is built from TRBV7-6 and TRBJ2-1; the match to TRBD1 covers 8 bases. The germline V gene has CDR1 SGHVS and CDR2 FNYEAQ. Trimming cost V 3 bases and J 13 bases; bases outside gene matches: 20. The CDR3 has 17 amino acids.

The chain recombines TRBV7-2 with TRBJ1-2; D possibly corresponds to TRBD1 (6 bases). Trimming stripped 5 bases from V and 8 bases from J, with 18 bases between. The CDR3 loop spans 14 amino acids. Germline lookup yields CDR1 SGHTA and CDR2 FQGNSA. The CDR3: CASSGAQGTQGYTF. The CDR3, as DNA: TGTGCCAGCAGCGGGGCACAGGGTACGCAGGGCTACACCTTC.

This chain joins TRBV6-9 and TRBJ1-1, with D perhaps TRBD1 (5 bases). The CDR3 spans 13 residues. Germline CDR1 reads MNHGY; CDR2 reads SVAAGI. Trimming took off 5 bases at V and 5 bases at J, with 12 bases between the two ends. CDR3: CASSLRVETEAFF. The CDR3 DNA reads TGTGCCAGCAGTCTCAGGGTTGAAACTGAAGCTTTCTTT.

The chain recombines TRBV7-2 with TRBJ2-1; TRBD2 matches 7 bases. The CDR3 has 13 amino acids. Trimming at V came to 2 bases and at J to 13 bases, leaving 8 bases not matched to a gene. Germline-derived CDR1 and CDR2 are SGHTA and FQGNSA. The CDR3 here is CASSLPGGETQFF. CDR3 coding DNA: TGTGCCAGCAGCTTACCGGGAGGCGAGACCCAGTTCTTC.

CDR3 sequence reads: CASRFRDDAYEQYF. CDR3 sequence (DNA): TGTGCCAGCAGGTTCCGGGACGACGCCTACGAGCAGTACTTC. The V call is TRBV11-3, the J call TRBJ2-7; D may correspond to TRBD1 or TRBD2 (5 bases each). The V gene lost 6 bases and the J gene lost 2 bases, with 14 bases spanning the gap. Germline V CDR1 and CDR2: SGHNT, YENEEA. The CDR3 spans 14 residues. Supplemented by reference TRBV11-3 and TRBJ2-7, the full variable domain reads EAGVVQSPRYKIIEKKQPVAFWCNPISGHNTLYWYLQNLGQGPELLIRYENEEAVDDSQLPKDRFSAERLKGVDSTLKIQPAELGDSAVYLCASRFRDDAYEQYFGPGTRLTVT.